This entry lists 15 T cell receptor beta chains sequenced from one sample in a study of post-analysis software for immune sequencing data. Whole-study findings and limits: Roughly 5 TRBV segments, TRBV5-6, TRBV5-1 and TRBV20-1 among them, were found more frequent in patients than controls.

Which antigens these TCRs recognize remains unknown. Unique molecular identifiers featured in each of the TCR beta cDNA libraries. One entry per CDR3 protein, called by TCRdb with MiXCR from the PCR reads. The table records hundreds of thousands of distinct CDR3 sequences, 55% to 60% of them present only once. Sequencing input: blood. All receptors derive from a girl under 10 years old with multiple sclerosis.

This clonotype was seen only a few times. CDR3 DNA: TGTGCCAGCAGCTTGGCCAGGGCTGGGGCCAACGTCCTGACTTTC. It specifies CASSLARAGANVLTF. The chain couples TRBV5-5 to TRBJ2-6; weak D call: TRBD1 (5 bases). Trimming removed 0 bases from V and 2 bases from J, with 6 bases in between. This CDR3 spans 15 amino acids. The germline CDR1 and CDR2 sequences are SGHKS and YYEKEE (reference sequence).

In this sample, this clonotype turned up a few times. The chain is built from TRBV28 and TRBJ1-1; D remains unclear. Trimming took off 5 bases at V and 10 bases at J, with 11 bases between the two ends. Germline CDR1 is MDHEN and CDR2 is SYDVKM. The CDR3 is made up of 11 amino acids. DNA of the CDR3: TGTGCCAGCAGTACTCAGTGGGTAGCTTTCTTT. This gives the protein CASSTQWVAFF.

This chain uses TRBV7-2 with TRBJ2-2, with no clear D. Germline V CDR1 and CDR2: SGHTA, FQGNSA. Deletions cut 2 bases from V and 0 bases from J, with 16 bases between. The length of the CDR3 is 18 residues. CDR3 sequence reads: CASSLYVTSVSNTGELFF. The CDR3 DNA follows: TGTGCCAGCAGCTTATACGTCACCTCCGTATCGAACACCGGGGAGCTGTTTTTT. Looking up the rest from reference TRBV7-2 and TRBJ2-2 gives the full variable domain: GAGVSQSPSNKVTEKGKDVELRCDPISGHTALYWYRQSLGQGLEFLIYFQGNSAPDKSGLPSDRFSAERTGGSVSTLTIQRTQQEDSAVYLCASSLYVTSVSNTGELFFGEGSRLTVL.

This clonotype was found a few times. This sequence joins TRBV29-1 and TRBJ2-1, with D unclear. Germline V CDR1 and CDR2: SQVTM, ANQGSEA. The CDR3 runs 15 residues. V shed 4 bases and J shed 0 bases, with 13 bases lying between them. The CDR3 here is CSVGPHYSSYNEQFF. In DNA form, the CDR3 reads TGCAGCGTTGGTCCCCATTACAGCTCCTACAATGAGCAGTTCTTC.

The CDR3 is CASSQELSTDTQYF. For the CDR3, the DNA is TGCGCCAGCAGCCAAGAGCTCAGCACAGATACGCAGTATTTT. The chain links TRBV4-1 to TRBJ2-3, with D uncertain. CDR3 length equals 14 residues. The V gene's germline CDR1 is MGHRA and CDR2 YSYEKL. Trimming took 0 bases from V and 0 from J, leaving 4 bases between them.

The genes are TRBV6-4 and TRBJ2-1, with a weak D call TRBD2 (6 bases). CDR3 length: 17 residues. Trimming removed 9 bases at V and 0 bases at J, with 21 bases between. From germline, CDR1 is MRHNA and CDR2 SNTAGT. The CDR3 is CARVLRGTISSYNEQFF. The CDR3, as DNA: TGTGCCAGGGTCTTGCGGGGAACGATTAGCTCCTACAATGAGCAGTTCTTC.

V is TRBV18 and J is TRBJ2-1; 16 bases map to TRBD2. V lost 4 bases, J lost 8 bases, and 5 bases stayed unmatched. The CDR3 totals 16 residues. Per the germline V gene, CDR1 is KGHSH and CDR2 is LQKENI. The CDR3 reads CASSRTGTSGGDEQFF. The CDR3 DNA sequence: TGTGCCAGCTCACGAACCGGGACTAGCGGGGGGGATGAGCAGTTCTTC.

The chain has TRBV15 and TRBJ2-5; D ambiguous. This CDR3 is 14 amino acids long. V lost 3 bases, J lost 1 base, and 9 bases lay in between. Germline CDR1 LNHNV, CDR2 YYDKDF (reference sequence). The CDR3 DNA is TGTGCCACCAGCAGGTTGGGTTTCCAAGAGACCCAGTACTTC. Protein sequence: CATSRLGFQETQYF.

V is TRBV7-2 and J is TRBJ2-7, with 10 bases that match TRBD2. The CDR3 spans 14 residues. Germline V gives CDR1 SGHTA, CDR2 FQGNSA. The V and J ends lost 6 bases and 3 bases, in that order; junction bases with no gene match: 5. DNA of the CDR3: TGTGCCAGCAGTATAGCGGGGGGCCTCTACGAGCAGTACTTC. Its protein is CASSIAGGLYEQYF.

V gene TRBV21-1 combines with J gene TRBJ1-1. TRBV21-1 constitutes a pseudogene. CDR3 length: 12 residues. CDR3 bases: TGTGCCAGCAGCCGACTGAACACTGAAGCTTTCTTT. This translates into CASSRLNTEAFF.

J is TRBJ1-4 and V is TRBV10-3; TRBD1 matches at 7 bases. CDR3 size: 14 residues. V trimming: 6 bases; J trimming: 8 bases; junction bases outside the gene matches: 9. CDR1 and CDR2 from the germline V gene are ENHRY and SYGVKD. This CDR3 is CAIRGTAYGEKLFF. Here the CDR3 DNA reads TGTGCCATCAGGGGGACAGCCTATGGAGAAAAACTGTTTTTT.

The genes are TRBV4-2 and TRBJ2-1, with TRBD1 matching over 9 bases. After removal of 8 bases from V and 5 bases from J, the junction contained 7 bases not matched to a gene. The CDR3 covers 14 residues. The germline V gene encodes CDR1 LGHNA and CDR2 YNFKEQ. CDR3 coding DNA: TGTGCCAGCTCGGACAGGGGAAGCGACAATGAGCAGTTCTTC. Protein sequence: CASSDRGSDNEQFF.

The rearrangement joins TRBV7-9 to TRBJ1-2; 10 bases match TRBD1. This CDR3 is built from 14 residues. From germline, CDR1 is SEHNR and CDR2 FQNEAQ (reference sequence). Losses at the gene ends were 3 bases for V and 8 bases for J; bases not matched to a gene: 6. CDR3 sequence (DNA): TGTGCCAGCAGCTTCTTGACAGGGGGCTTGGGCTACACCTTC. It yields the protein CASSFLTGGLGYTF.

V gene TRBV29-1 combines with J gene TRBJ2-7; D tentatively reads TRBD1 or TRBD2 (5 bases each). Deletions cut 4 bases from V and 5 bases from J, with 18 bases between. Germline loops: CDR1 SQVTM, CDR2 ANQGSEA. The CDR3 spans 14 residues. The CDR3 sequence is CSVAGTRTGNEQYF. In nucleotides, the CDR3 is TGCAGCGTTGCCGGCACTAGAACAGGTAACGAGCAGTACTTC.

This clonotype was picked up a small number of times. The J gene is TRBJ1-1, the V gene TRBV14, with unresolved D. V gave up 0 bases and J gave up 6 bases, with 17 bases separating them. The CDR3 totals 16 residues. CDR1 is SGHDN and CDR2 is FVKESK in the germline V gene. CDR3: CASSQDCPQDGSEAFF. CDR3 sequence (DNA): TGTGCCAGCAGCCAAGATTGCCCCCAGGACGGCTCTGAAGCTTTCTTT.